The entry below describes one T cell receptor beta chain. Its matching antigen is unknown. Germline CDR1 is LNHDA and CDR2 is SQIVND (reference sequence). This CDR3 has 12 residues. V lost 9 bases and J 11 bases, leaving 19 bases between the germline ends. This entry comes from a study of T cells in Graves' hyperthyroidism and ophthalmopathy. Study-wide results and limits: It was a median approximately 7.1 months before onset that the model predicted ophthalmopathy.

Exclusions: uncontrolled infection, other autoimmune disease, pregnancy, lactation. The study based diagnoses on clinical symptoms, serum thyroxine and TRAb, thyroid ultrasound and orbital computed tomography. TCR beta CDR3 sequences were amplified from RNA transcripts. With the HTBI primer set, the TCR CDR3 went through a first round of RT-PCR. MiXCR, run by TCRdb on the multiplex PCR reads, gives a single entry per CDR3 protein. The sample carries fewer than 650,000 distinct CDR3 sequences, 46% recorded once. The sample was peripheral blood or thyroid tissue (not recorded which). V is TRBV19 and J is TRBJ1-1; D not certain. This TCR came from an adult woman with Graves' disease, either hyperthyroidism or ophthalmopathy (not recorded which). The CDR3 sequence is CASSPDRTGAFF. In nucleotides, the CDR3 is TGTGCCAGCAGTCCCGACCGTACCGGCGCTTTCTTT.